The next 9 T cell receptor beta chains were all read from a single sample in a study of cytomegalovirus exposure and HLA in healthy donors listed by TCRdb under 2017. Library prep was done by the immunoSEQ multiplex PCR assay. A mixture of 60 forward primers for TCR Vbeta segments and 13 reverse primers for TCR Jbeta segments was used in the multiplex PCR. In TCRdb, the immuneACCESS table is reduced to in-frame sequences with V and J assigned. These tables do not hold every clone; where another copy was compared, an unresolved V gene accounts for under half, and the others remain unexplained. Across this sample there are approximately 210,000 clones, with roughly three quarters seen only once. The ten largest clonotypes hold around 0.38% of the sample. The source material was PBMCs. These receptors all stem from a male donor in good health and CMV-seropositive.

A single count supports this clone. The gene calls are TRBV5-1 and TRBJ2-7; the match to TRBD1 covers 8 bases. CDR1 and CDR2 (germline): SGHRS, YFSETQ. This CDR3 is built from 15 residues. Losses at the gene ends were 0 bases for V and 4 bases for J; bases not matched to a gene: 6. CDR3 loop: CASSLGQGARYEQYF. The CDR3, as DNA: TGCGCCAGCAGCTTGGGGCAGGGGGCGCGGTACGAGCAGTACTTC.

The CDR3 nucleotides are TGCGCCAGCAGCTCCAAACAGGGCCGGGGCTATGGCTACACCTTC. Translation gives CASSSKQGRGYGYTF. This rearrangement joins TRBV5-1 to TRBJ1-2, with D maybe TRBD1 (6 bases). This CDR3 has 15 amino acids. Between the trimmed V and J ends, which lost 3 bases and 4 bases, there was a span of 16 bases. Per the germline V gene, CDR1 is SGHRS and CDR2 is YFSETQ.

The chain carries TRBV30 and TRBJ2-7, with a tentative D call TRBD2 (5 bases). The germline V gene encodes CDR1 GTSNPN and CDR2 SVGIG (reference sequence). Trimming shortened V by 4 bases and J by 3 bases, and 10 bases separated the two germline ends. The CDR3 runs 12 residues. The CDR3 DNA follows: TGTGCCTGGACGGGGTTGAACTACGAGCAGTACTTC. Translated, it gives CAWTGLNYEQYF.

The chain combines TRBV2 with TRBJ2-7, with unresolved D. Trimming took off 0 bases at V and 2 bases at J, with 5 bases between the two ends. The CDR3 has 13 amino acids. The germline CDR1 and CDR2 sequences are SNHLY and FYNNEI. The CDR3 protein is CASSEARPYEQYF. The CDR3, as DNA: TGTGCCAGCAGTGAAGCGCGCCCCTACGAGCAGTACTTC.

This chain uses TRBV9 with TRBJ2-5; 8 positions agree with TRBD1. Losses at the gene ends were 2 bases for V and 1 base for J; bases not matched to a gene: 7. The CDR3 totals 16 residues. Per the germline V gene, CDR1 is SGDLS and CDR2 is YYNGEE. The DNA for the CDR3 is TGTGCCAGCAGCGTCGCCTCCGACAGGGGCCAAGAGACCCAGTACTTC. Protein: CASSVASDRGQETQYF.

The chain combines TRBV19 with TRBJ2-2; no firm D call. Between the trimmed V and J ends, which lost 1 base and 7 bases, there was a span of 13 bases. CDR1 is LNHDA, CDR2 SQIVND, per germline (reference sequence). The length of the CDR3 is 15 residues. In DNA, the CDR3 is TGTGCCAGTAGTATAGGGCTAGTGGCTAACGGGGAGCTGTTTTTT. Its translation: CASSIGLVANGELFF.

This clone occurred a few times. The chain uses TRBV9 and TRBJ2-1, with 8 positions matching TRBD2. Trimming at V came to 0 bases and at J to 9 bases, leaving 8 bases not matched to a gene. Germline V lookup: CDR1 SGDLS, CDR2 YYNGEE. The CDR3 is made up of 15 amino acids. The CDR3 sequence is CASSVEAGVIGEQFF. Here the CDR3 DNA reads TGTGCCAGCAGCGTAGAAGCGGGAGTAATTGGTGAGCAGTTCTTC.

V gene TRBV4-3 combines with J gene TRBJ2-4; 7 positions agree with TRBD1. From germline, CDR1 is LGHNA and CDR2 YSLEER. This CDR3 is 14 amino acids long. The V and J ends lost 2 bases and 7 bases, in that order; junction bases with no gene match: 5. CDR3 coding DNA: TGCGCCAGCAGCCAAACAGGGGTCCCCAACATTCAGTACTTC. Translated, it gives CASSQTGVPNIQYF.

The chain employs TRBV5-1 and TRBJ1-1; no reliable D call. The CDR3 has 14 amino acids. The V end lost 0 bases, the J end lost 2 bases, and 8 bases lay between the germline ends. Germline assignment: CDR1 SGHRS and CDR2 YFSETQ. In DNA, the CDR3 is TGCGCCAGCAGCTTGGAGCTTGAAAACACTGAAGCTTTCTTT. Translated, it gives CASSLELENTEAFF.